This TCR beta chain was sequenced during a study of response to subunit inactivated influenza vaccine. Using its own MiXCR run on the RT-PCR reads, TCRdb lists one record per CDR3 protein. The sample contains roughly 500,000 distinct CDR3 sequences, about 17% of which appear only once. Germline-derived CDR1 and CDR2 are SNHLY and FYNNEI. This CDR3 region has 13 residues. Losses at the gene ends were 7 bases for V and 7 bases for J; bases not matched to a gene: 9. Regarding the study as a whole: The authors suggested that every seasonal influenza vaccination recruits few new T cells.

Note on this clonotype: Antigen: not known.

The input for sequencing was CD4+ T cells sorted from PBMCs, taken around 25 months after vaccination. The TCR originated in a man aged 50 to 69 who received an inactivated influenza vaccine. The chain couples TRBV2 to TRBJ2-7; TRBD2 aligns across 8 bases. CDR3 bases: TGTGCCAGCAAGCCCGGGACTAGTAAGGAGCAGTACTTC. It is translated as CASKPGTSKEQYF.